The T cell receptor (beta chain) under discussion was sequenced for a study of cytomegalovirus exposure and HLA in healthy donors. As for the study in general: T cells numbering around 180 million yielded 100 million to 120 million unique TCR beta sequences in an earlier analysis.

V lost 4 bases and J lost 1; bases outside the gene matches: 15. Germline V gene sequence: CDR1 SQVTM, CDR2 ANQGSEA. This CDR3 spans 18 amino acids. The study ran its PCR with 60 Vbeta and 13 Jbeta primers. Using immunoSEQ multiplex PCR, the repertoire was profiled, and TCRdb retains in-frame clones only, with some absent. The table has around 53,000 clones, around four fifths seen once. Sequencing was done on a sample of PBMCs. The TCR originated in a man aged 25-45 years in good health and CMV-seronegative. The chain couples TRBV29-1 to TRBJ2-3; the match to TRBD2 covers 9 bases. The CDR3 here is CSVVGGGGGDVGTDTQYF. The CDR3 nucleotides are TGCAGCGTTGTAGGAGGGGGCGGGGGGGACGTAGGCACAGATACGCAGTATTTT.